This T cell receptor (beta chain) originates from a study of technical replicates of blood from a handful of donors. Some clones are missing from TCRdb's copy, which holds only in-frame ones; the method was immunoSEQ multiplex PCR. The sample has some 80,000 clones; roughly nine tenths are singletons. What was sequenced was T cells isolated from PBMCs. This TCR derives from a human donor in good health.

CDR3 protein: CASSDRASQPQHF. The CDR3 nucleotides are TGTGCCAGCAGCGACAGGGCGAGTCAGCCCCAGCATTTT. The chain is built from TRBV11-2 and TRBJ1-5; 7 bases agree with TRBD1. Trimming cost V 5 bases and J 6 bases; bases outside gene matches: 4. This CDR3 is 13 amino acids long. In germline, CDR1 is SGHAT, CDR2 FQNNGV.